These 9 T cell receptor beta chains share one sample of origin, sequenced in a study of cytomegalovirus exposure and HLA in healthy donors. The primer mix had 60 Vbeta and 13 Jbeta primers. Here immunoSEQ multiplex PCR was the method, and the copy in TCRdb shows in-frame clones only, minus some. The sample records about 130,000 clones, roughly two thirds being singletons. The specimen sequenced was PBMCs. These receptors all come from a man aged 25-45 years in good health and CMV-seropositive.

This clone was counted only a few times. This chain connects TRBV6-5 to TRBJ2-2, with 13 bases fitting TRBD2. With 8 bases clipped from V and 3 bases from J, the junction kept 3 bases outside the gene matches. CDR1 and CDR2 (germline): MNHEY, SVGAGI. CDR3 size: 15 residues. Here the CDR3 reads CASCGLAGDTGELFF. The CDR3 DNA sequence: TGTGCCAGCTGCGGACTAGCGGGAGACACCGGGGAGCTGTTTTTT.

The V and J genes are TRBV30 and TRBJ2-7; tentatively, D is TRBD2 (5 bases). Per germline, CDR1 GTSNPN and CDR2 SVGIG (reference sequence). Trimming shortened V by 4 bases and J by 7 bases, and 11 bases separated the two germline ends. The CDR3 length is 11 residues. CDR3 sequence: CAWTSTGEQYF. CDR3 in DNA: TGTGCCTGGACTAGCACCGGGGAGCAGTACTTC.

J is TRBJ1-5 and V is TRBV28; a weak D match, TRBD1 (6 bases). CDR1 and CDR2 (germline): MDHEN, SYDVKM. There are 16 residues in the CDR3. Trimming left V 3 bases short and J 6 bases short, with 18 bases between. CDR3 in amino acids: CASSFIVGGGRQPQHF. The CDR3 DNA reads TGTGCCAGCAGTTTTATTGTAGGGGGGGGACGTCAGCCCCAGCATTTT.

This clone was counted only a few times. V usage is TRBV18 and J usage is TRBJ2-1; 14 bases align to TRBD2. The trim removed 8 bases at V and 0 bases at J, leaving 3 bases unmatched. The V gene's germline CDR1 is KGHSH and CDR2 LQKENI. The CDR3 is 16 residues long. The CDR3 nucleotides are TGTGCCAGCCGACTAGCGGGAGGGCACTCCTACAATGAGCAGTTCTTC. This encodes CASRLAGGHSYNEQFF.

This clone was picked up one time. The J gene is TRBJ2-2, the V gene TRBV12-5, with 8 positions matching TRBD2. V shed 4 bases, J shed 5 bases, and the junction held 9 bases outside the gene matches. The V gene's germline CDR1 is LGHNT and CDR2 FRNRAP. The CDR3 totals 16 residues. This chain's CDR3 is CASGSPREGQTGELFF. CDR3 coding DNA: TGTGCTAGTGGTTCCCCCCGGGAGGGCCAAACCGGGGAGCTGTTTTTT.

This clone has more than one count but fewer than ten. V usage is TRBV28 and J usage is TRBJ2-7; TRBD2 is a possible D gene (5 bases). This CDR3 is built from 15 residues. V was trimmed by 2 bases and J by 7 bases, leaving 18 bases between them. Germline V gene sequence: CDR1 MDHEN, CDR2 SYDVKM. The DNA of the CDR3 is TGTGCCAGCAGTTTAGAGACCCGTCCTAGCTGGGAGCAGTACTTC. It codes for CASSLETRPSWEQYF.

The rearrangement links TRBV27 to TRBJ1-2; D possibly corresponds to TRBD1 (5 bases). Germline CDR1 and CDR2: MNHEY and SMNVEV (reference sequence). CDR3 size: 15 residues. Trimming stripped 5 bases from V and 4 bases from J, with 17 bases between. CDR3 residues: CASSPLGGVGYGYTF. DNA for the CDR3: TGTGCCAGCAGTCCATTGGGGGGTGTCGGCTATGGCTACACCTTC.

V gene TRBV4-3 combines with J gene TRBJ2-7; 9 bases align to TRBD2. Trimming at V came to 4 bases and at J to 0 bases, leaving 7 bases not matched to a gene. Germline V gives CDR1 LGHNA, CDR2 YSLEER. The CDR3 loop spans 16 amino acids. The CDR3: CASSPISGRASYEQYF. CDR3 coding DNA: TGCGCCAGCAGCCCTATTAGCGGGAGAGCCTCCTACGAGCAGTACTTC.

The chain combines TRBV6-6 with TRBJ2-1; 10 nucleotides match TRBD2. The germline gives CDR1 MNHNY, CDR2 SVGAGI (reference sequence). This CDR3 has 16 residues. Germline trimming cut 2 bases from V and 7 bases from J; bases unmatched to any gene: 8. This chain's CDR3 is CASSYPPSGSSNEQFF. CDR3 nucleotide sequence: TGTGCCAGCAGTTACCCGCCTAGCGGGAGTAGTAATGAGCAGTTCTTC.